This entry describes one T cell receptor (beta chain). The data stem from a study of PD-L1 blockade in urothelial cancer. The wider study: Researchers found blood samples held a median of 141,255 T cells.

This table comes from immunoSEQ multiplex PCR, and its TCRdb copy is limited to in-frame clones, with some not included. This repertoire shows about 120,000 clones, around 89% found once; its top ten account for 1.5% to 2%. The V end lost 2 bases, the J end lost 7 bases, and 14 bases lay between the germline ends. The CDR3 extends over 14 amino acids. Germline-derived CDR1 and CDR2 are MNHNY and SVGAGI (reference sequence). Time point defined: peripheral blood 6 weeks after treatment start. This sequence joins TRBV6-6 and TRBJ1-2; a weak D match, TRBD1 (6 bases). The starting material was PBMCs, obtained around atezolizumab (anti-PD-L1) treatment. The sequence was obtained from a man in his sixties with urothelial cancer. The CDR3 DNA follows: TGTGCCAGCAGTTACCCCCAACAGGGCCCTGGCTACACCTTC. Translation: CASSYPQQGPGYTF.